This TCR beta chain was sequenced for a study of blood T cell repertoires in COVID-19. Overall study: The United States, Italy and Spain provided the acute and convalescent COVID-19 samples.

Germline V gene data show CDR1 as LNHNV and CDR2 as YYDKDF (reference sequence). The length of the CDR3 is 13 residues. Deletions cut 5 bases from V and 5 bases from J, with 12 bases between. Per the authors' pipeline: How many nucleated cells were present was estimated from reference gene primer amplification. TCRdb's table, derived via immunoSEQ multiplex PCR, lists solely in-frame clones and lacks some. The V and J calls and clone size were taken over from that table, and D and trimming were inferred from the DNA. The repertoire includes 350,000 to 500,000 clones, around 90% of them detected once, and less than 0.95% sits in the top ten. Seattle participants joined during active infection and were tracked over time.

The sequencing input was peripheral blood. The chain recombines TRBV15 with TRBJ1-2, with a tentative D call TRBD1 (5 bases). The clonotype was recovered from a man between 18 and 29 years old with COVID-19, enrolled during active disease. CDR3 amino acids: CATSGPGGYGYTF. The CDR3 DNA is TGTGCCACCAGCGGGCCGGGGGGGTATGGCTACACCTTC.